The present entry profiles one TCR beta chain with its context. What antigen it recognizes has not been identified. It has no much larger one-base neighbor in the sample; base qualities were not kept. The data were obtained in a study of CD8 T cells in Susac syndrome (dated by TCRdb to 2018 to 2020). For the wider study: The study used repertoire sequencing to test whether antigen drove CD8+ T cell activation and differentiation in Susac syndrome. CD8+ T cell repertoire clonality was compared between 11 to 12 healthy donors, some 14 Susac syndrome patients and 15 multiple sclerosis patients. Beyond this particular receptor, the publication reports: The number of individuals in the TCR sequencing and HLA analysis was acknowledged as relatively small.

RNA was extracted using the RNeasy kit, and about 0.5 to 1 ug of the RNA was reverse transcribed with random hexamers. The immunoSEQ multiplex PCR assay, which covers 54 Vbeta and 13 Jbeta segments, was used to amplify TCR beta CDR3 regions. To correct PCR amplification bias, a synthetic template baseline was used for both primer optimization and computational correction. The study's own analysis went as follows. Only productive sequences were kept, with reads annotated to V, D and J genes according to IMGT and analyzed in immunoSEQ Analyzer. Clonality was calculated as one minus the Shannon entropy normalized by log2 of the number of productive unique sequences. For each patient and control, public and private clones were evaluated among the 100 most prevalent clones. Clones were defined as Susac-specific when absent from the healthy and MS cohorts, from over 950 published viral clones and from other ImmuneACCESS disease sequences. TCRdb redid the processing of the public reads, applying fastp at Q25 and MiXCR, and retained in-frame beta chains. Each CDR3 protein appears once, grouped with its most common genes and DNA. TCRdb, not the authors, supplied the V and J calls. The sample table holds 130,000 or so distinct CDR3 sequences, of which around 75% were seen once. The ten largest clones take up about 0.51% of the sample.

High-throughput TCR beta sequencing profiled peripheral blood CD8+ and CD4+ T cells from healthy donors, Susac syndrome patients and multiple sclerosis patients. The multiple sclerosis controls were treatment-naive patients who had stable or active relapsing-remitting disease and met the revised McDonald criteria. Bulk CD8+ and CD4+ T cells were purified magnetically by negative isolation, whereas CD8+ TEMRA cells were enriched by FACS. Blood was collected in EDTA tubes and processed within 24 hours, with PBMCs isolated through density gradient centrifugation. PBMCs intended for TCR sequencing were cryopreserved in liquid nitrogen and thawed later in a water bath at 37 degrees C. The sorted or isolated CD4+, CD8+ and CD8+ TEMRA cells reached a purity of at least 90%. The CDR3 starts with the cysteine, ends with the phenylalanine, and has 14 residues. The sequence is cut down to CDR3 DNA, 42 bases in frame from base 1. CDR1 and CDR2 were assigned from the germline V gene as MGHRA and YSYEKL. V is pared back by 0 bases and J by 4 bases, with 9 bases lying between the germline termini.

Recombination joined TRBV4-1 with TRBJ1-2; no D gene can be assigned with confidence. Specimen: CD8+ T cells from PBMCs. The sequence came from a human donor with multiple sclerosis. The DNA sequence is as follows: TGCGCCAGCAGCCAAGAGGAGAATCCCTATGGCTACACCTTC. It encodes CASSQEENPYGYTF.